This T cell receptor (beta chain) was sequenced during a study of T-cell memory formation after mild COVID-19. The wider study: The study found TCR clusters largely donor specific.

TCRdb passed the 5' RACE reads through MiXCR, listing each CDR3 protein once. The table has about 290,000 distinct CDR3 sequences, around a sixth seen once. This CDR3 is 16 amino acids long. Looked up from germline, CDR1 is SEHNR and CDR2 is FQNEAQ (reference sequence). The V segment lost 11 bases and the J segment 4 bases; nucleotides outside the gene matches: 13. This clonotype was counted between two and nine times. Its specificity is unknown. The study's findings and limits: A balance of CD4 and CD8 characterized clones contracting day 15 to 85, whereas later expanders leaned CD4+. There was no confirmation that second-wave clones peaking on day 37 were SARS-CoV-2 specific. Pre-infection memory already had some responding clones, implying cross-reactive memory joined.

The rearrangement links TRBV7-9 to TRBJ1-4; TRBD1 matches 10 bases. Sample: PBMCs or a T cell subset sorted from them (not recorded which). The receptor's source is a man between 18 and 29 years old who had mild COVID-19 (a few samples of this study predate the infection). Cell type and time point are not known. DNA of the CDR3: TGTGCCTCGGACAGGGGGGGCGGAGAGCTTAATGAAAAACTGTTTTTT. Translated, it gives CASDRGGGELNEKLFF.